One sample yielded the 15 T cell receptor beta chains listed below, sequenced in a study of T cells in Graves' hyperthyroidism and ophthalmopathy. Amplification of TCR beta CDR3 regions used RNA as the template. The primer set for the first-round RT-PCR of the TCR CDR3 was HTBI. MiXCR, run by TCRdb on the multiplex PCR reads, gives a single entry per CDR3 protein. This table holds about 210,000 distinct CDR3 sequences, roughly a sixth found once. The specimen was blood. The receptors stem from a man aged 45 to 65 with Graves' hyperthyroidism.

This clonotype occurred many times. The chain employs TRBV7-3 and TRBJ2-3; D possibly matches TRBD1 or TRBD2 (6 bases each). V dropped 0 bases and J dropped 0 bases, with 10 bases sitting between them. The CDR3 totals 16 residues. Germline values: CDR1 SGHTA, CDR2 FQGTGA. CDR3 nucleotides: TGTGCCAGCAGCTTAACTGGCGGGACAAGCACAGATACGCAGTATTTT. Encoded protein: CASSLTGGTSTDTQYF.

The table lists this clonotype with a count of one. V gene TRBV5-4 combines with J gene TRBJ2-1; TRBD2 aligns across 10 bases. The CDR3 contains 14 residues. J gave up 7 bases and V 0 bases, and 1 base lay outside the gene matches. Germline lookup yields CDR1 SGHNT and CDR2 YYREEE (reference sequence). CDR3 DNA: TGTGCCAGCAGCTTGGAGACTAGCGGGAATGAGCAGTTCTTC. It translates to CASSLETSGNEQFF.

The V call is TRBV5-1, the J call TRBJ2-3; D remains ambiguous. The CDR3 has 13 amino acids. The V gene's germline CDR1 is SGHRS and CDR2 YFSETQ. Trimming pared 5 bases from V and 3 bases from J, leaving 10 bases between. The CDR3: CASSDEGTDTQYF. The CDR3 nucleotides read TGCGCCAGCAGTGATGAAGGGACAGATACGCAGTATTTT.

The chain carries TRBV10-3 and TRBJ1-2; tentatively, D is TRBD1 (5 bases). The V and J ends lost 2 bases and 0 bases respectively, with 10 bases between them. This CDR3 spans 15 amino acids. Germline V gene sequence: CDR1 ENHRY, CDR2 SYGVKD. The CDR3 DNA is TGTGCCATCAGTGAGGGCAGGGCAGCTAACTATGGCTACACCTTC. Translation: CAISEGRAANYGYTF.

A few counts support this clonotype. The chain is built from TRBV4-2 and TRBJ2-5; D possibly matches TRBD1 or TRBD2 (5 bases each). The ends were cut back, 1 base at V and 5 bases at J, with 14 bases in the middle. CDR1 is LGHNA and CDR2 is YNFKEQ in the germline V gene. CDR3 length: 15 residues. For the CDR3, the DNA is TGTGCCAGCAGCCAAGGGGGCCCGAGGGGTGAGACCCAGTACTTC. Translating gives CASSQGGPRGETQYF.

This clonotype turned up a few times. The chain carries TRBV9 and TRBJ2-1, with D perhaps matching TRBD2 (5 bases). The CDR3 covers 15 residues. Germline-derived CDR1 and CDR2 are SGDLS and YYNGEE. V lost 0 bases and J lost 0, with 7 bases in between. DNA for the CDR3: TGTGCCAGCAGCGTAGGAGGGAACTCCTACAATGAGCAGTTCTTC. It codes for CASSVGGNSYNEQFF.

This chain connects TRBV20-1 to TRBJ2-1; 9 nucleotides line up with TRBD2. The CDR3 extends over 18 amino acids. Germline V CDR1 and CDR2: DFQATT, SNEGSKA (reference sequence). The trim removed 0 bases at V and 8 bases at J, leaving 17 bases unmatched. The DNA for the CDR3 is TGCAGTGCTAGAGAGGCTTATCTAGCGGGAAGACCGCGCGATGAGCAGTTCTTC. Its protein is CSAREAYLAGRPRDEQFF.

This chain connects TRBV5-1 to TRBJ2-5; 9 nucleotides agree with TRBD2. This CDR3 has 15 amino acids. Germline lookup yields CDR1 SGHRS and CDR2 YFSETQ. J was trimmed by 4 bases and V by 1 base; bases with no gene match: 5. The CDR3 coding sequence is TGCGCCAGCAGCTTGTTAGCGGGAGCGAGAGAGACCCAGTACTTC. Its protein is CASSLLAGARETQYF.

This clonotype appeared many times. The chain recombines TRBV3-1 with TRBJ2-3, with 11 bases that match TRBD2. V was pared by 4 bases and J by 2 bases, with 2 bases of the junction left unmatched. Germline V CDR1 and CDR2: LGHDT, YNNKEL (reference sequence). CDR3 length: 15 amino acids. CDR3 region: CASSLGLAVTDTQYF. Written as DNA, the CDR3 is TGTGCCAGCAGCCTGGGACTAGCGGTCACAGATACGCAGTATTTT.

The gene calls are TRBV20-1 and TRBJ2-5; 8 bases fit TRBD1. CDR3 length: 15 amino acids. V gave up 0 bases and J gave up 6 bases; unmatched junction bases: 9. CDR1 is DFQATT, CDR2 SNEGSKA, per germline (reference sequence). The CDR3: CSARDRQGAGKTQYF. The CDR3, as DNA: TGCAGTGCTAGAGATCGGCAGGGGGCTGGAAAGACCCAGTACTTC.

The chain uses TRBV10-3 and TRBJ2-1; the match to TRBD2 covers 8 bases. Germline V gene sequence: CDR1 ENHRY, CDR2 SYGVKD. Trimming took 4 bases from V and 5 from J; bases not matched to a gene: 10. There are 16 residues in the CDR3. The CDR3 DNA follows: TGTGCCATCAGTGGTAGAGCGGGAGTCGGGGACAATGAGCAGTTCTTC. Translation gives CAISGRAGVGDNEQFF.

The CDR3 coding sequence is TGCGCCAGCAGCCAAGATTCGGGGACAGGGGTGAACTATGGCTACACCTTC. It encodes CASSQDSGTGVNYGYTF. This chain joins TRBV4-1 and TRBJ1-2; 10 nucleotides match TRBD1. Germline CDR1 MGHRA, CDR2 YSYEKL. The CDR3 sequence is 17 residues long. V lost 0 bases and J lost 2; bases outside the gene matches: 6.

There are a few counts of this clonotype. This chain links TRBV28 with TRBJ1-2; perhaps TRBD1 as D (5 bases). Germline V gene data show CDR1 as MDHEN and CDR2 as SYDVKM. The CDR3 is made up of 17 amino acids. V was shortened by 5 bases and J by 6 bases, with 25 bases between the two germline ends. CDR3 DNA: TGTGCCAGCAGTGGAACTTTAAGACGGGGCGCTTTAAATGGCTACACCTTC. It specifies CASSGTLRRGALNGYTF.

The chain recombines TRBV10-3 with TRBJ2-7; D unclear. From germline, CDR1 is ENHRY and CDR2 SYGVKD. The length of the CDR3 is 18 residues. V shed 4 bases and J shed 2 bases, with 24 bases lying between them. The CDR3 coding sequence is TGTGCCATCAGTGTTGGGTTAGCCTCGAGCCGTCAAGCCTACGAGCAGTACTTC. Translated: CAISVGLASSRQAYEQYF.

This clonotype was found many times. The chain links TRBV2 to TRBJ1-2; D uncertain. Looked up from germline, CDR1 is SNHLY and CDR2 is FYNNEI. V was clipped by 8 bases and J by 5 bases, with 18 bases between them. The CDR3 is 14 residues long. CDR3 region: CASLYDREGYGYTF. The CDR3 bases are TGTGCCAGCCTCTACGATAGGGAAGGTTATGGCTACACCTTC.